This T cell receptor (beta chain) was sequenced during a study of blood T cells in healthy people across ages. Then a second PCR, running about 6 to 12 cycles, was carried out with a sample-barcoded 5' primer and a J-beta primer mix. Via MiXCR, TCRdb re-called the 5' RACE reads, giving one row per CDR3 protein. This table has under 2 million distinct CDR3 sequences, about 31% appearing once. CDR1 and CDR2 from the germline V gene are DFQATT and SNEGSKA (reference sequence). V was cut by 0 bases and J by 7 bases, with 13 bases left in between. This CDR3 spans 14 amino acids. Regarding the study as a whole: Bulk PBMC profiling left naive and antigen-experienced comparisons inconclusive. In these data, TCR beta diversity tracked strongly with naive T cell percentage.

Notes on this clonotype: Its antigen is still unknown.

The chain is built from TRBV20-1 and TRBJ2-4, with TRBD2 as a possible D gene (6 bases). The TCR sequence derives from a woman in her 30s in good health. The source material was blood. For the CDR3, the DNA is TGCAGTGCTAGAGAGGGGGGTACGGGGAACATTCAGTACTTC. Residues: CSAREGGTGNIQYF.